Below are 28 T cell receptor beta chains sequenced from a single sample in a study of T cells after yellow fever vaccination. TCRdb reanalysed the 5' RACE reads using MiXCR and keeps one entry per CDR3 protein. The profile shows approximately 300,000 distinct CDR3 sequences, approximately 12% of them singletons. The source material was CD4+ T cells sorted from PBMCs, sampled 45 days after the yellow fever booster vaccination. The receptor set was obtained from a man younger than 35 who received the YFV17D yellow fever vaccine.

This clonotype was seen more than once but under ten times. The CDR3 loop is CASSQDRVYSNQPQHF. CDR3 in DNA: TGTGCCAGCAGTCAGGACAGGGTTTATAGCAATCAGCCCCAGCATTTT. The V call is TRBV12-3 or TRBV12-4, the J call TRBJ1-5; 8 nucleotides line up with TRBD1. After removal of 5 bases from V and 0 bases from J, the junction contained 6 bases not matched to a gene. CDR3 length: 16 residues.

This clonotype was seen only a few times. The genes are TRBV20-1 and TRBJ1-2; unclear D gene. The CDR3 totals 11 residues. Between the trimmed V and J ends, which lost 6 bases and 7 bases, there was a span of 12 bases. Germline CDR1 reads DFQATT; CDR2 reads SNEGSKA (reference sequence). CDR3 bases: TGCAGTGCCGATCGGACGGCTGGCTACACCTTC. This encodes CSADRTAGYTF.

The rearrangement uses TRBV24-1 and TRBJ2-3; 10 nucleotides agree with TRBD2. The CDR3 loop spans 17 amino acids. V gave up 4 bases and J gave up 2 bases; unmatched junction bases: 8. Per the germline V gene, CDR1 is KGHDR and CDR2 is SFDVKD. CDR3 sequence: CATSDPKLAGNTDTQYF. The DNA of the CDR3 is TGTGCCACCAGTGACCCTAAACTAGCGGGAAACACAGATACGCAGTATTTT.

The table lists this clonotype with a few counts. The V and J genes are TRBV3-1 and TRBJ2-1, with 8 nucleotides matching TRBD2. Germline V CDR1 and CDR2: LGHDT, YNNKEL (reference sequence). J gave up 4 bases and V 6 bases, and 5 bases lay outside the gene matches. This CDR3 is built from 14 residues. The CDR3 here is CASRAGGRYNEQFF. DNA for the CDR3: TGTGCCAGCAGGGCGGGGGGCCGTTACAATGAGCAGTTCTTC.

V gene TRBV18 combines with J gene TRBJ1-2; TRBD1 is a possible D gene (5 bases). V lost 2 bases to trimming and J lost 9 bases, with 19 bases between them. The CDR3 consists of 15 residues. Germline CDR1 and CDR2: KGHSH and LQKENI. CDR3 in amino acids: CASSPTTDRGGSYTF. The CDR3 region has the DNA TGTGCCAGCTCACCAACGACAGACCGCGGCGGGAGCTACACCTTC.

This clonotype occurred many times. The chain carries TRBV6-2 or TRBV6-3 and TRBJ2-1; TRBD2 agrees at 10 bases. Germline loops: CDR1 MNHEY, CDR2 SVGEGT. The CDR3 is 15 residues long. V lost 5 bases and J lost 15; bases outside the gene matches: 16. The CDR3 loop reads CASSDPTSGSVKPFF. CDR3 DNA: TGTGCCAGCAGTGACCCGACTAGCGGGTCGGTTAAGCCGTTCTTC.

The V gene is TRBV7-8, the J gene TRBJ2-7; 7 bases are shared with TRBD2. With 4 bases clipped from V and 3 bases from J, the junction kept 6 bases outside the gene matches. From germline, CDR1 is SGHVS and CDR2 FQNEAQ. The CDR3 has 14 amino acids. The CDR3 DNA reads as TGTGCCAGCAGCTCGACGAGGGAGGGCTACGAGCAGTACTTC. This gives the protein CASSSTREGYEQYF.

This clonotype was observed a handful of times. The chain joins TRBV7-2 to TRBJ2-3, with 7 nucleotides matching TRBD2. Trimming removed 1 base from V and 2 bases from J; junction bases left unmatched: 6. Germline values: CDR1 SGHTA, CDR2 FQGNSA. CDR3 size: 16 residues. This CDR3 reads CASSLGRRGITDTQYF. Here the CDR3 DNA reads TGTGCCAGCAGCTTAGGGAGGCGGGGGATCACAGATACGCAGTATTTT.

This clonotype has only a few counts. The chain's CDR3 is CASSLLATSTDTQYF. The CDR3 DNA follows: TGTGCCAGCAGCTTGTTGGCGACTAGCACAGATACGCAGTATTTT. The genes are TRBV5-4 and TRBJ2-3; D remains ambiguous. This CDR3 contains 15 residues. Germline CDR1 SGHNT, CDR2 YYREEE (reference sequence). Trimming cost V 1 base and J 0 bases, with 9 bases left between them.

This clonotype was seen many times. CDR3 sequence reads: CSVLLNYGYTF. The CDR3 coding sequence is TGCAGCGTTCTCCTCAACTATGGCTACACCTTC. V usage is TRBV29-1 and J usage is TRBJ1-2; D not certain. Germline CDR1 reads SQVTM; CDR2 reads ANQGSEA. The CDR3 runs 11 residues. Trimming stripped 5 bases from V and 2 bases from J, with 6 bases between.

Ten or more counts support this clonotype. V usage is TRBV5-1 and J usage is TRBJ2-2, with D perhaps matching TRBD2 (6 bases). Germline V lookup: CDR1 SGHRS, CDR2 YFSETQ. Trimming took off 1 base at V and 13 bases at J, with 17 bases between the two ends. The CDR3 consists of 14 residues. The CDR3 region is CASSLITGTRALFF. The DNA for the CDR3 is TGCGCCAGCAGCTTGATAACCGGGACTCGGGCGCTGTTTTTT.

This rearrangement joins TRBV5-1 to TRBJ2-5; D is ambiguous. Trimming took off 0 bases at V and 0 bases at J, with 9 bases between the two ends. Germline CDR1 is SGHRS and CDR2 is YFSETQ. This CDR3 contains 15 residues. CDR3 sequence: CASSLALDNQETQYF. CDR3 nucleotides: TGCGCCAGCAGCTTGGCCCTAGATAACCAAGAGACCCAGTACTTC. Full variable domain (missing parts from reference TRBV5-1 and TRBJ2-5): KAGVTQTPRYLIKTRGQQVTLSCSPISGHRSVSWYQQTPGQGLQFLFEYFSETQRNKGNFPGRFSGRQFSNSRSEMNVSTLELGDSALYLCASSLALDNQETQYFGPGTRLLVL.

The table lists this clonotype with a few counts. This chain links TRBV5-1 with TRBJ1-4; 7 positions agree with TRBD1. CDR1 is SGHRS and CDR2 is YFSETQ in the germline V gene. The CDR3 contains 14 residues. V trimming: 4 bases; J trimming: 4 bases; junction bases outside the gene matches: 4. The chain's CDR3 is CASSPGTDNEKLFF. The CDR3 DNA reads as TGCGCCAGCAGCCCCGGGACAGATAATGAAAAACTGTTTTTT.

This clonotype was counted between two and nine times. The gene calls are TRBV20-1 and TRBJ2-3, with a weak D call TRBD1 (6 bases). This CDR3 contains 16 residues. V dropped 3 bases and J dropped 1 base, with 17 bases sitting between them. Germline CDR1 and CDR2: DFQATT and SNEGSKA (reference sequence). This CDR3 is CSASGGRTVRTDTQYF. The CDR3 region has the DNA TGCAGTGCTAGTGGGGGCCGAACAGTGCGCACAGATACGCAGTATTTT.

The V call is TRBV7-3, the J call TRBJ2-5; D remains ambiguous. Trimming shortened V by 6 bases and J by 4 bases, and 12 bases separated the two germline ends. Germline-derived CDR1 and CDR2 are SGHTA and FQGTGA. CDR3 length: 13 residues. The CDR3 sequence is CASSRTIGETQYF. CDR3 nucleotide sequence: TGTGCCAGCAGTCGTACTATCGGAGAGACCCAGTACTTC.

This clonotype was found a few times. V usage is TRBV12-5 and J usage is TRBJ2-5; 14 bases fit TRBD2. The CDR3 consists of 17 residues. The trim removed 1 base at V and 5 bases at J, leaving 6 bases unmatched. Per germline, CDR1 LGHNT and CDR2 FRNRAP. The CDR3 nucleotides read TGTGCTAGTGGTTTGGCCTCCGGGACTAGCGGGGGCGAGACCCAGTACTTC. Its translation: CASGLASGTSGGETQYF.

V and J are TRBV11-2 and TRBJ2-3; D gene unclear. V was trimmed by 5 bases and J by 6 bases, leaving 15 bases between them. The CDR3 spans 14 residues. Germline V gene lookup returns CDR1 SGHAT and CDR2 FQNNGV. CDR3 sequence: CASSPRPLQDTQYF. The CDR3 coding sequence is TGTGCCAGCAGCCCCCGGCCCCTCCAGGATACGCAGTATTTT.

A few counts support this clonotype. The chain employs TRBV7-9 and TRBJ2-3; 10 nucleotides agree with TRBD2. CDR1 SEHNR and CDR2 FQNEAQ come from the germline V gene (reference sequence). Trimming took 5 bases from V and 1 from J; bases not matched to a gene: 6. This CDR3 has 16 amino acids. The DNA for the CDR3 is TGTGCCAGCAGCCCCGTCCTAGCGGGGGGCACAGATACGCAGTATTTT. Its protein product is CASSPVLAGGTDTQYF.

In its sample, this clonotype was seen a few times. J is TRBJ2-3 and V is TRBV27, with D hard to call. The germline V gene encodes CDR1 MNHEY and CDR2 SMNVEV (reference sequence). The V end was cut by 5 bases, the J end by 0 bases, with 12 bases between. This CDR3 contains 15 residues. The CDR3 reads CASSEERLSTDTQYF. CDR3 in DNA: TGTGCCAGCAGTGAGGAAAGACTCAGCACAGATACGCAGTATTTT.

This clonotype was detected only a few times. The chain carries TRBV7-9 and TRBJ1-5, with D maybe TRBD1 (6 bases). CDR1 is SEHNR and CDR2 is FQNEAQ in the germline V gene (reference sequence). The length of the CDR3 is 16 residues. The V end lost 0 bases, the J end lost 0 bases, and 9 bases lay between the germline ends. CDR3 nucleotides: TGTGCCAGCAGCTTAGCGGGACACGATAGCAATCAGCCCCAGCATTTT. It codes for CASSLAGHDSNQPQHF.

This clonotype was seen many times. The V and J genes are TRBV12-3 or TRBV12-4 and TRBJ2-3; D uncertain. This CDR3 spans 14 amino acids. Deletions cut 3 bases from V and 1 base from J, with 8 bases between. The CDR3 nucleotides are TGTGCCAGCAGTTTCGCCAGCCGCACAGATACGCAGTATTTT. As protein: CASSFASRTDTQYF.

This chain uses TRBV6-5 with TRBJ1-2, with D possibly being TRBD1 (6 bases). This CDR3 is built from 14 residues. Germline V gene lookup returns CDR1 MNHEY and CDR2 SVGAGI. Trimming shortened V by 6 bases and J by 1 base, and 12 bases separated the two germline ends. The CDR3 DNA reads TGTGCCAGCAGGGGCGCAGGGGTTAACTATGGCTACACCTTC. Translating gives CASRGAGVNYGYTF.

This clonotype was seen a handful of times. This sequence joins TRBV20-1 and TRBJ1-5; D possibly corresponds to TRBD1 (5 bases). The CDR3 runs to 16 residues. V lost 5 bases and J 1 base, leaving 18 bases between the germline ends. Germline V gives CDR1 DFQATT, CDR2 SNEGSKA (reference sequence). CDR3 sequence: CSACPLLRGSNQPQHF. For the CDR3, the DNA is TGCAGTGCTTGCCCTTTGCTGCGGGGGAGCAATCAGCCCCAGCATTTT.

The chain recombines TRBV4-1 with TRBJ1-5; 8 bases are shared with TRBD1. In germline, CDR1 is MGHRA, CDR2 YSYEKL. V lost 3 bases to trimming and J lost 2 bases; unmatched junction nucleotides: 0. This CDR3 has 14 residues. The chain's CDR3 is CASSQGQGNQPQHF. CDR3 nucleotide sequence: TGCGCCAGCAGCCAGGGACAGGGCAATCAGCCCCAGCATTTT.

This clonotype occurred many times. This chain connects TRBV6-5 to TRBJ2-3, with D perhaps TRBD1 (5 bases). The CDR3 is 16 amino acids. The germline V gene encodes CDR1 MNHEY and CDR2 SVGAGI. The V end lost 2 bases, the J end lost 5 bases, and 17 bases lay between the germline ends. The CDR3 here is CASSYPEGVEVDTQYF. Here the CDR3 DNA reads TGTGCCAGCAGTTACCCGGAAGGGGTCGAGGTAGATACGCAGTATTTT.

This clonotype was seen more than once but under ten times. The CDR3 loop is CASSSGLAREQYV. In DNA, the CDR3 is TGTGCCAGCAGTTCGGGACTAGCCCGCGAGCAGTACGTC. The chain links TRBV28 to TRBJ2-7; 9 bases map to TRBD2. The trim removed 4 bases at V and 6 bases at J, leaving 4 bases unmatched. Per the germline V gene, CDR1 is MDHEN and CDR2 is SYDVKM. The length of the CDR3 is 13 residues.

This chain links TRBV19 with TRBJ2-3; unclear D gene. CDR1 is LNHDA, CDR2 SQIVND, per germline (reference sequence). The V end was cut by 4 bases, the J end by 2 bases, with 10 bases between. CDR3 size: 14 residues. The CDR3 protein is CASSRLLYTDTQYF. CDR3 DNA: TGTGCCAGTAGTAGGCTGTTGTACACAGATACGCAGTATTTT.

This chain connects TRBV3-1 to TRBJ2-3; a weak D match, TRBD2 (5 bases). The CDR3 totals 14 residues. V was cut by 4 bases and J by 2 bases, with 10 bases left in between. The germline CDR1 and CDR2 sequences are LGHDT and YNNKEL (reference sequence). The CDR3, as DNA: TGTGCCAGCAGCCCGGGGAGATTCACAGATACGCAGTATTTT. Protein product: CASSPGRFTDTQYF.